This T cell receptor (beta chain) stems from a study of blood T cell repertoires in COVID-19. Study in general: Sources were T cells, B-cell-depleted T cells, or PBMCs; the material itself was cDNA or gDNA.

V lost 7 bases and J lost 6; bases outside the gene matches: 11. Germline V gives CDR1 SNHLY, CDR2 FYNNEI. CDR3 length: 14 residues. The method was immunoSEQ multiplex PCR; TCRdb's version includes in-frame clones alone and lacks a portion of them. The data contain 150,000 to 200,000 clones, roughly 90% of them singletons. The chain uses TRBV2 and TRBJ1-1, with 7 bases that match TRBD1. This TCR came from a man aged 60 to 69 with acute or convalescent COVID-19. Sequencing was done on a sample of peripheral blood. The CDR3 nucleotides are TGTGCCAGCAATCCGACAGGGAAGAATTCTGAAGCTTTCTTT. Its protein is CASNPTGKNSEAFF. Complete variable domain (other parts from reference TRBV2 and TRBJ1-1): EPEVTQTPSHQVTQMGQEVILRCVPISNHLYFYWYRQILGQKVEFLVSFYNNEISEKSEIFDDQFSVERPDGSNFTLKIRSTKLEDSAMYFCASNPTGKNSEAFFGQGTRLTVV.